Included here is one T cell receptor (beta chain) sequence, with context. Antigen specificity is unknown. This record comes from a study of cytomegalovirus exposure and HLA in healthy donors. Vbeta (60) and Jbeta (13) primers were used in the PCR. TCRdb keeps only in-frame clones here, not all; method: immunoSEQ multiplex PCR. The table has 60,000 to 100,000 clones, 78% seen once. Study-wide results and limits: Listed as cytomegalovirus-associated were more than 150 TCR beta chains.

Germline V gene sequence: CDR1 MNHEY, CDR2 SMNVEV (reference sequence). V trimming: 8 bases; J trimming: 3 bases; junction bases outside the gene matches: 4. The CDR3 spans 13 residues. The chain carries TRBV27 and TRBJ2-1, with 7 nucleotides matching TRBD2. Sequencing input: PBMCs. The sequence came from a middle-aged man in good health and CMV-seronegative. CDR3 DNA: TGTGCCAGCGGGCGGGAGAGCTACAATGAGCAGTTCTTC. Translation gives CASGRESYNEQFF.